Included here is one TCR beta chain sequence, with context. The treatment denotes: oral pan-JAK inhibitor, 5-10 mg twice daily. In germline, CDR1 is SGHRS, CDR2 YFSETQ. This CDR3 is 13 amino acids long. The V and J ends lost 4 bases and 3 bases respectively, with 10 bases between them. Investigators isolated RNA and reverse transcribed it into cDNA to act as the sequencing template. Sequencing was performed with immunoSEQ multiplex PCR; in TCRdb, only in-frame clones are kept and a portion is missing. The table lists under 200,000 clones, around three fifths of them singletons. The sample comes from a study of CD8+ T cells in alopecia areata.

The chain joins TRBV5-1 to TRBJ1-1, with D tentatively TRBD1 (5 bases). This TCR was recovered from a human donor with alopecia areata. The source material was CD4+ T cells sorted from blood, sampled at week 24, from a patient treated with tofacitinib. The CDR3 is CASSGTVDTEAFF. The CDR3, as DNA: TGCGCCAGCAGCGGGACGGTCGACACTGAAGCTTTCTTT. The entire variable domain, with the rest obtained from reference TRBV5-1 and TRBJ1-1, is as follows: KAGVTQTPRYLIKTRGQQVTLSCSPISGHRSVSWYQQTPGQGLQFLFEYFSETQRNKGNFPGRFSGRQFSNSRSEMNVSTLELGDSALYLCASSGTVDTEAFFGQGTRLTVV.